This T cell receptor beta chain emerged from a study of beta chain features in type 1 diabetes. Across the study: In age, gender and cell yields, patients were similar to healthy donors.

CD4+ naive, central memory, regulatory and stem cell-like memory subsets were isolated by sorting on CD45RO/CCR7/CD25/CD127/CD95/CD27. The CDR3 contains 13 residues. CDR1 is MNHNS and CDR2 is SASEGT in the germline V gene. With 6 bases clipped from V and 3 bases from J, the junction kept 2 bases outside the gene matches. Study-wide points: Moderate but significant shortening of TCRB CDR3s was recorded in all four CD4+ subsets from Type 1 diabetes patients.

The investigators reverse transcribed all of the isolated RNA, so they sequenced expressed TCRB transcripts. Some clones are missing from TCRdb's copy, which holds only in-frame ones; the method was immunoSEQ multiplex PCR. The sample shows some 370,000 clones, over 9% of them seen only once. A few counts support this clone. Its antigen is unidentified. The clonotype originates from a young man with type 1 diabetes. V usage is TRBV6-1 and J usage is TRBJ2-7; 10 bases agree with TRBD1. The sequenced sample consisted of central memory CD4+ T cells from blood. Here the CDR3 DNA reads TGTGCCAGCAGCCGGGACAGGGGCTACGAGCAGTACTTC. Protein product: CASSRDRGYEQYF.